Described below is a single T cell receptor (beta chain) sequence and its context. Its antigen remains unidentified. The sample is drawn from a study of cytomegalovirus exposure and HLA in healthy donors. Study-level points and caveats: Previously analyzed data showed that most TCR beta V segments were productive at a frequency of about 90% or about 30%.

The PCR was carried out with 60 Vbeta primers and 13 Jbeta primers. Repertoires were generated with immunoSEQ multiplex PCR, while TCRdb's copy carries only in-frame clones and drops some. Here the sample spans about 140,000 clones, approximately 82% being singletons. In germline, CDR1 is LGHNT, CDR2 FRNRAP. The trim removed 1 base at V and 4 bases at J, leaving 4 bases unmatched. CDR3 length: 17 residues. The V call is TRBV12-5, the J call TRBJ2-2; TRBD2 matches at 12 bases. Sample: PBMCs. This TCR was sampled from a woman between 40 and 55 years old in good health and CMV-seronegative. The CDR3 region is CASGLATSGRITGELFF. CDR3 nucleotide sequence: TGTGCTAGTGGTTTGGCCACTAGCGGGAGGATCACCGGGGAGCTGTTTTTT.